These 17 T cell receptor beta chains were sequenced from one sample in a study of T cell changes during pregnancy in multiple sclerosis. Assay used: immunoSEQ multiplex PCR; TCRdb lists only in-frame clones, some missing. This table has 60,000 to 85,000 clones, approximately 91% appearing once. This specimen was peripheral blood, taken in the first trimester of pregnancy. These receptors were collected from a female donor with multiple sclerosis, enrolled in a pregnancy study.

This chain links TRBV6-1 with TRBJ1-1; D perhaps matches TRBD1 (5 bases). With 8 bases removed from V and 2 bases from J, the gap between germline ends came to 15 bases. The CDR3 has 14 amino acids. From germline, CDR1 is MNHNS and CDR2 SASEGT. This chain's CDR3 is CASLVGGGNTEAFF. The CDR3 coding sequence is TGTGCCAGCTTGGTCGGGGGTGGAAACACTGAAGCTTTCTTT.

This clone was counted between two and nine times. DNA of the CDR3: TGTGCCAGCAGCCCTAAAAGTCAGCCCCAGCATTTT. Translation gives CASSPKSQPQHF. V gene TRBV28 combines with J gene TRBJ1-5; D remains unclear. V lost 6 bases and J 6 bases, leaving 9 bases between the germline ends. The CDR3 loop spans 12 amino acids. Per germline, CDR1 MDHEN and CDR2 SYDVKM.

CDR3 protein: CASRMGGDGYTF. The CDR3 coding sequence is TGTGCCAGCAGGATGGGGGGGGATGGCTACACCTTC. This chain joins TRBV28 and TRBJ1-2; TRBD1 might be the D (5 bases). V lost 6 bases to trimming and J lost 6 bases, with 11 bases between them. From germline, CDR1 is MDHEN and CDR2 SYDVKM. CDR3 size: 12 residues.

The J gene is TRBJ1-2, the V gene TRBV25-1; TRBD1 is a possible D gene (6 bases). The CDR3 is 14 amino acids. Germline V gene lookup returns CDR1 MGHDK and CDR2 SYGVNS. V was pared by 7 bases and J by 7 bases, with 19 bases between. In DNA, the CDR3 is TGTGCCAGCAACCCGGACAGCGACCCTGGTGGCTACACCTTC. Translating gives CASNPDSDPGGYTF.

The V and J genes are TRBV7-9 and TRBJ2-3; 9 nucleotides line up with TRBD2. Per the germline V gene, CDR1 is SEHNR and CDR2 is FQNEAQ (reference sequence). The V and J ends lost 4 bases and 5 bases, in that order; junction bases with no gene match: 7. The CDR3 length is 15 residues. CDR3 region: CASSYSGSAGDTQYF. In DNA, the CDR3 is TGTGCCAGCAGCTATAGCGGGAGCGCCGGAGATACGCAGTATTTT. Drawing the rest from reference TRBV7-9 and TRBJ2-3, the complete variable domain is DTGVSQNPRHKITKRGQNVTFRCDPISEHNRLYWYRQTLGQGPEFLTYFQNEAQLEKSRLLSDRFSAERPKGSFSTLEIQRTEQGDSAMYLCASSYSGSAGDTQYFGPGTRLTVL.

The V gene is TRBV10-3, the J gene TRBJ2-5; tentatively, D is TRBD1 (5 bases). The length of the CDR3 is 12 residues. The ends were cut back, 9 bases at V and 1 base at J, with 9 bases in the middle. Germline-derived CDR1 and CDR2 are ENHRY and SYGVKD. CDR3: CAISTVQETQYF. The CDR3 nucleotides read TGTGCCATATCGACAGTCCAAGAGACCCAGTACTTC.

The chain recombines TRBV5-1 with TRBJ1-1, with TRBD1 matching 7 bases. Germline CDR1 SGHRS, CDR2 YFSETQ. Losses at the gene ends were 4 bases for V and 0 bases for J; bases not matched to a gene: 9. CDR3 length: 16 amino acids. Here the CDR3 DNA reads TGCGCCAGCAGCCCAACGACAGGGTACATGAACACTGAAGCTTTCTTT. Protein sequence: CASSPTTGYMNTEAFF. The full variable domain, with the rest looked up from reference TRBV5-1 and TRBJ1-1, is KAGVTQTPRYLIKTRGQQVTLSCSPISGHRSVSWYQQTPGQGLQFLFEYFSETQRNKGNFPGRFSGRQFSNSRSEMNVSTLELGDSALYLCASSPTTGYMNTEAFFGQGTRLTVV.

The J gene is TRBJ1-6, the V gene TRBV7-6, with TRBD1 as a possible D gene (5 bases). This CDR3 spans 18 amino acids. Germline CDR1 is SGHVS and CDR2 is FNYEAQ. V shed 4 bases and J shed 8 bases, with 24 bases lying between them. The CDR3 spells CASSSQALVGGNDSPLHF. The CDR3 DNA follows: TGTGCCAGCAGCTCTCAGGCTCTCGTTGGGGGGAATGATTCACCCCTCCACTTT.

The V and J genes are TRBV5-1 and TRBJ2-1, with 9 bases lining up with TRBD1. CDR1 SGHRS and CDR2 YFSETQ come from the germline V gene. This CDR3 has 16 amino acids. Germline trimming cut 4 bases from V and 0 bases from J; bases unmatched to any gene: 5. CDR3 residues: CASSGGQGGSYNEQFF. The CDR3 bases are TGCGCCAGCAGCGGGGGACAGGGAGGCTCCTACAATGAGCAGTTCTTC.

This chain joins TRBV7-8 and TRBJ2-1; 9 positions match TRBD2. This CDR3 is 20 amino acids long. V dropped 0 bases and J dropped 0; count of bases not matched to a gene: 12. Looked up from germline, CDR1 is SGHVS and CDR2 is FQNEAQ. The CDR3 bases are TGTGCCAGCAGCTTAGCGCGACTCCCCGCGGGGGGGCTCTCCTACAATGAGCAGTTCTTC. Translation gives CASSLARLPAGGLSYNEQFF.

This clone has just one count. The rearrangement links TRBV19 to TRBJ2-3; D is perhaps TRBD2 (6 bases). The CDR3 runs to 15 residues. Trimming cost V 1 base and J 2 bases, with 10 bases left between them. Germline V gene sequence: CDR1 LNHDA, CDR2 SQIVND (reference sequence). CDR3 DNA: TGTGCCAGTAGTATAGGGACTACCTACACAGATACGCAGTATTTT. It translates to CASSIGTTYTDTQYF.

The chain carries TRBV13 and TRBJ2-3; a possible D gene is TRBD1 (5 bases). Germline CDR1 is PRHDT and CDR2 is FYEKMQ (reference sequence). Trimming took off 1 base at V and 1 base at J, with 9 bases between the two ends. The CDR3 has 15 amino acids. CDR3 sequence: CASSLAARGTDTQYF. Written as DNA, the CDR3 is TGTGCCAGCAGCTTAGCGGCCAGGGGCACAGATACGCAGTATTTT.

The chain joins TRBV27 to TRBJ2-7; 9 bases align to TRBD1. The germline CDR1 and CDR2 sequences are MNHEY and SMNVEV (reference sequence). V lost 4 bases, J lost 7 bases, and 11 bases stayed unmatched. This CDR3 is built from 15 residues. CDR3 loop: CASSSPGTGRWEQYF. In DNA, the CDR3 is TGTGCCAGCAGTTCTCCCGGGACAGGGAGGTGGGAGCAGTACTTC.

V and J are TRBV7-9 and TRBJ2-1, with a tentative D call TRBD2 (5 bases). The CDR3 spans 15 residues. V was clipped by 5 bases and J by 0 bases, with 11 bases between them. Looked up from germline, CDR1 is SEHNR and CDR2 is FQNEAQ (reference sequence). The CDR3 loop is CASSRGRSSYNEQFF. In DNA, the CDR3 is TGTGCCAGCAGCCGAGGGCGGAGCTCCTACAATGAGCAGTTCTTC.

V usage is TRBV6-5 and J usage is TRBJ2-7; weak D call: TRBD2 (6 bases). Germline V CDR1 and CDR2: MNHEY, SVGAGI. Trimming left V 1 base short and J 2 bases short, with 12 bases between. The CDR3 runs 15 residues. CDR3 bases: TGTGCCAGCAGTTACTTGGGGGAGCGGGCCTACGAGCAGTACTTC. Amino acids: CASSYLGERAYEQYF.

Written as DNA, the CDR3 is TGCAGCGTTGACCCTCACGGGGGGAGGACTGAAGCTTTCTTT. This translates into CSVDPHGGRTEAFF. This chain uses TRBV29-1 with TRBJ1-1; D might be TRBD1 (5 bases). V was cut by 3 bases and J by 5 bases, with 16 bases left in between. This CDR3 is built from 14 residues. Germline V gene data show CDR1 as SQVTM and CDR2 as ANQGSEA. Together with reference TRBV29-1 and TRBJ1-1, the CDR3 gives the full variable domain: SAVISQKPSRDICQRGTSLTIQCQVDSQVTMMFWYRQQPGQSLTLIATANQGSEATYESGFVIDKFPISRPNLTFSTLTVSNMSPEDSSIYLCSVDPHGGRTEAFFGQGTRLTVV.

The chain uses TRBV5-6 and TRBJ2-7; 9 bases match TRBD2. The V segment lost 1 base and the J segment 7 bases; nucleotides outside the gene matches: 12. The CDR3 totals 16 residues. Germline loops: CDR1 SGHDT, CDR2 YYEEEE. CDR3 residues: CASSLRREGVLGEQYF. The CDR3, as DNA: TGTGCCAGCAGCTTGAGGCGGGAGGGGGTCCTGGGGGAGCAGTACTTC.